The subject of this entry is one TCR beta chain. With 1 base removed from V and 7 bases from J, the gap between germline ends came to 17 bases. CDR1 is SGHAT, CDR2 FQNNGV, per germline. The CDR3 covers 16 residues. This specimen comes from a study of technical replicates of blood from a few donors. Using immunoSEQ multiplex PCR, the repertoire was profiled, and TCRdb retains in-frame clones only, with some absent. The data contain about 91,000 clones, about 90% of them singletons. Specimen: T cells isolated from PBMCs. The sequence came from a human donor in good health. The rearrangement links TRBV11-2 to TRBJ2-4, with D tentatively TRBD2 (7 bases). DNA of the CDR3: TGTGCCAGCAGCTTAGTAGGACAGAAGGGGGGGAACATTCAGTACTTC. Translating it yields CASSLVGQKGGNIQYF.